These 27 T cell receptor beta chains originate from one sample sequenced in a study of Ad26.COV2.S vaccination and SARS-CoV-2 variants. Generated by immunoSEQ multiplex PCR, the TCRdb table keeps only in-frame clones and is missing some. Here the sample spans about 350,000 clones, 85% being singletons. Treatment here: over 15 received Ad26.COV2.S at low or high dose, single or two shots; several received placebo; per-sample allocation not given. Samples came from day 63 after the first vaccine or placebo injection. Source: peripheral blood, taken in a trial of Ad26.COV2.S vaccine versus placebo. Source of these receptors: a person between 18 and 65 years old who received the Ad26.COV2.S COVID-19 vaccine or a placebo.

V is TRBV3-1 (or the pseudogene TRBV3-2) and J is TRBJ1-1; possibly TRBD1 for D (6 bases). The germline gives CDR1 LGHDT, CDR2 YNNKEL (reference sequence). V was shortened by 5 bases and J by 1 base, with 17 bases between the two germline ends. CDR3 length equals 16 residues. The CDR3 DNA is TGTGCCAGCAGCAATAAAGGGACAACGGGGAACACTGAAGCTTTCTTT. Amino acid sequence: CASSNKGTTGNTEAFF.

This clone was detected only once. The V gene is TRBV3-1 (or the pseudogene TRBV3-2), the J gene TRBJ2-3; D possibly uses TRBD1 or TRBD2 (7 bases each). Germline values: CDR1 LGHDT, CDR2 YNNKEL (reference sequence). This CDR3 comprises 16 residues. The V end was cut by 3 bases, the J end by 4 bases, with 17 bases between. DNA of the CDR3: TGTGCCAGCAGCCAGCAGACAGGGAGGGGCGCAGATACGCAGTATTTT. Protein: CASSQQTGRGADTQYF.

The chain carries TRBV5-1 and TRBJ2-7; D is unclear. V gave up 2 bases and J gave up 0 bases, with 6 bases separating them. There are 13 residues in the CDR3. In germline, CDR1 is SGHRS, CDR2 YFSETQ. The chain's CDR3 is CASSFGGSYEQYF. CDR3 DNA: TGCGCCAGCAGCTTCGGCGGCTCCTACGAGCAGTACTTC.

J is TRBJ2-3 and V is TRBV5-1, with unresolved D. CDR1 and CDR2 (germline): SGHRS, YFSETQ. CDR3 length: 16 residues. V was trimmed by 0 bases and J by 2 bases, leaving 13 bases between them. DNA of the CDR3: TGCGCCAGCAGCTTGGGAGGCAATACACCCACAGATACGCAGTATTTT. Translation: CASSLGGNTPTDTQYF.

This clone was recorded only once. The chain carries TRBV7-9 and TRBJ1-3; 7 bases agree with TRBD1. Germline CDR1 is SEHNR and CDR2 is FQNEAQ (reference sequence). This CDR3 region has 16 residues. V lost 4 bases to trimming and J lost 0 bases; unmatched junction nucleotides: 6. In DNA, the CDR3 is TGTGCCAGCAGCTCACAGGGGCCGAGCTCTGGAAACACCATATATTTT. It encodes CASSSQGPSSGNTIYF.

This chain joins TRBV27 and TRBJ2-3; 7 bases align to TRBD1. Germline loops: CDR1 MNHEY, CDR2 SMNVEV (reference sequence). The V gene end was trimmed by 3 bases and the J gene end by 4 bases; junction bases not matched to a gene: 4. The length of the CDR3 is 14 residues. The CDR3 is CASSLFQGADTQYF. DNA for the CDR3: TGTGCCAGCAGTTTGTTCCAGGGGGCAGATACGCAGTATTTT.

J is TRBJ1-5 and V is TRBV30, with D possibly being TRBD1 (6 bases). V lost 0 bases and J 3 bases, leaving 12 bases between the germline ends. The CDR3 is 15 residues long. The germline V gene has CDR1 GTSNPN and CDR2 SVGIG (reference sequence). As DNA, the CDR3 is TGTGCCTGGAGTGTAGGACAGTCCCCCAATCAGCCCCAGCATTTT. This gives the protein CAWSVGQSPNQPQHF. Full variable domain (missing parts from reference TRBV30 and TRBJ1-5): SQTIHQWPATLVQPVGSPLSLECTVEGTSNPNLYWYRQAAGRGLQLLFYSVGIGQISSEVPQNLSASRPQDRQFILSSKKLLLSDSGFYLCAWSVGQSPNQPQHFGDGTRLSIL.

The chain combines TRBV19 with TRBJ2-1, with 7 nucleotides matching TRBD1. This CDR3 spans 14 amino acids. In germline, CDR1 is LNHDA, CDR2 SQIVND (reference sequence). The J segment lost 3 bases and the V segment lost 7 bases, leaving 6 bases of the junction unmatched. CDR3: CASTPTGSYNEQFF. As DNA, the CDR3 is TGTGCCAGTACACCGACAGGGAGCTACAATGAGCAGTTCTTC.

J is TRBJ2-7 and V is TRBV9; D is unclear. The length of the CDR3 is 13 residues. V gave up 0 bases and J gave up 2 bases, with 6 bases separating them. CDR1 SGDLS and CDR2 YYNGEE come from the germline V gene. CDR3 amino acids: CASSVGLAYEQYF. DNA of the CDR3: TGTGCCAGCAGCGTAGGCCTCGCCTACGAGCAGTACTTC.

In nucleotides, the CDR3 is TGTGCCAGCGGGGTGGGACTAGCGGGGTTCGGGGAGCAGTTCTTC. This gives the protein CASGVGLAGFGEQFF. This chain connects TRBV11-2 to TRBJ2-1; 13 bases align to TRBD2. V shed 8 bases and J 10 bases; nucleotides not matched to a gene: 11. The CDR3 is 15 residues long. Germline V gene data show CDR1 as SGHAT and CDR2 as FQNNGV.

Here the CDR3 reads CASSLRGAETQYF. Written as DNA, the CDR3 is TGTGCCAGCAGCTTACGGGGAGCGGAGACCCAGTACTTC. The V gene is TRBV13, the J gene TRBJ2-5; D possibly corresponds to TRBD2 (5 bases). The V gene lost 2 bases and the J gene lost 5 bases, with 9 bases spanning the gap. Germline-derived CDR1 and CDR2 are PRHDT and FYEKMQ (reference sequence). The CDR3 runs 13 residues.

This clone was found a few times. The CDR3 sequence: CASGLRGPGELFF. Written as DNA, the CDR3 is TGTGCCAGTGGGCTTAGGGGGCCCGGGGAGCTGTTTTTT. V gene TRBV19 combines with J gene TRBJ2-2; 7 nucleotides align to TRBD1. Per the germline V gene, CDR1 is LNHDA and CDR2 is SQIVND (reference sequence). The CDR3 has 13 residues. The V segment lost 8 bases and the J segment 6 bases; nucleotides outside the gene matches: 6. Full variable domain (outside the CDR3, taken from reference TRBV19 and TRBJ2-2): DGGITQSPKYLFRKEGQNVTLSCEQNLNHDAMYWYRQDPGQGLRLIYYSQIVNDFQKGDIAEGYSVSREKKESFPLTVTSAQKNPTAFYLCASGLRGPGELFFGEGSRLTVL.

This clone was seen only once. J is TRBJ1-2 and V is TRBV19, with 7 bases matching TRBD1. Per germline, CDR1 LNHDA and CDR2 SQIVND (reference sequence). The CDR3 spans 15 residues. J was trimmed by 6 bases and V by 8 bases; bases with no gene match: 15. For the CDR3, the DNA is TGTGCCAGTCTCCGACAGGGCGCGACCTCCAATGGCTACACCTTC. As protein: CASLRQGATSNGYTF.

The chain joins TRBV10-3 to TRBJ2-2; maybe TRBD1 (5 bases). Trimming took off 10 bases at V and 1 base at J, with 22 bases between the two ends. Per germline, CDR1 ENHRY and CDR2 SYGVKD. This CDR3 contains 17 residues. The CDR3 DNA is TGTGCCACCCACTCGGAGATGGGGCGCGGGAACACCGGGGAGCTGTTTTTT. It codes for CATHSEMGRGNTGELFF.

This sequence joins TRBV7-9 and TRBJ2-1; 7 bases map to TRBD1. This CDR3 has 13 amino acids. Germline lookup yields CDR1 SEHNR and CDR2 FQNEAQ (reference sequence). Trimming took 5 bases from V and 9 from J; bases not matched to a gene: 7. CDR3 loop: CASSPFSGGEQFF. In nucleotides, the CDR3 is TGTGCCAGCAGCCCCTTTTCAGGGGGTGAGCAGTTCTTC.

The V gene is TRBV18, the J gene TRBJ1-1; 7 bases are shared with TRBD1. J lost 3 bases, V lost 4 bases, and 8 bases had no gene match. Looked up from germline, CDR1 is KGHSH and CDR2 is LQKENI. The CDR3 covers 15 residues. CDR3 sequence: CASSLGAGGYTEAFF. The CDR3 bases are TGTGCCAGCTCACTGGGGGCAGGGGGGTACACTGAAGCTTTCTTT. Full variable domain (remainder filled in from reference TRBV18 and TRBJ1-1): NAGVMQNPRHLVRRRGQEARLRCSPMKGHSHVYWYRQLPEEGLKFMVYLQKENIIDESGMPKERFSAEFPKEGPSILRIQQVVRGDSAAYFCASSLGAGGYTEAFFGQGTRLTVV.

V is TRBV4-3 and J is TRBJ2-7; TRBD2 matches at 11 bases. Germline values: CDR1 LGHNA, CDR2 YSLEER. The length of the CDR3 is 15 residues. With 2 bases clipped from V and 3 bases from J, the junction kept 3 bases outside the gene matches. CDR3 DNA: TGCGCCAGCAGCCAACTACTAGCGGGGGACTACGAGCAGTACTTC. As protein: CASSQLLAGDYEQYF.

In the case of this clone: A much larger clonotype is one base distant, so this may be a read error. This chain joins TRBV6-2 or TRBV6-3 and TRBJ1-6, with D perhaps matching TRBD1 (6 bases). Germline CDR1 is MNHEY and CDR2 is SVGEGT. This CDR3 contains 17 residues. CDR3 coding DNA: TGTGCCAGCAGTTACACTACGACAGGCGCTTATAATTCACCCTTCCACTTT. Its protein is CASSYTTTGAYNSPFHF.

The rearrangement links TRBV5-1 to TRBJ2-3; 9 bases are shared with TRBD2. V lost 5 bases, J lost 2 bases, and 9 bases stayed unmatched. Germline V gene sequence: CDR1 SGHRS, CDR2 YFSETQ. The CDR3 loop spans 16 amino acids. This CDR3 reads CASRKPERGVTDTQYF. The DNA for the CDR3 is TGCGCCAGCAGAAAACCTGAGCGGGGGGTCACAGATACGCAGTATTTT.

The chain is built from TRBV9 and TRBJ2-7; either TRBD1 or TRBD2 may supply D (6 bases each). Germline CDR1 and CDR2: SGDLS and YYNGEE. V was clipped by 3 bases and J by 3 bases, with 19 bases between them. This CDR3 is built from 16 residues. CDR3 sequence (DNA): TGTGCCAGCAGCGCCGGGGGCGCACAAATAGGCTACGAGCAGTACTTC. Translation gives CASSAGGAQIGYEQYF.

This clone has a single count. CDR3 DNA: TGTGCCAGCAGTTATGGCGGGAGTAACGAGCAGTACTTC. Protein sequence: CASSYGGSNEQYF. This chain connects TRBV27 to TRBJ2-7, with 7 bases aligning to TRBD2. The J segment lost 5 bases and the V segment lost 4 bases, leaving 5 bases of the junction unmatched. The CDR3 extends over 13 amino acids. Germline V gives CDR1 MNHEY, CDR2 SMNVEV (reference sequence).

This chain joins TRBV25-1 and TRBJ1-1; 11 positions agree with TRBD1. There are 15 residues in the CDR3. CDR1 and CDR2 from the germline V gene are MGHDK and SYGVNS. The V segment lost 1 base and the J segment 6 bases; nucleotides outside the gene matches: 4. CDR3 region: CASSEWTGGIAEAFF. As DNA, the CDR3 is TGTGCCAGCAGTGAATGGACAGGGGGCATCGCTGAAGCTTTCTTT.

This clone has a handful of counts. This chain joins TRBV28 and TRBJ1-4; no firm D call. The CDR3 covers 15 residues. Between the trimmed V and J ends, which lost 7 bases and 0 bases, there was a span of 12 bases. CDR1 and CDR2 (germline): MDHEN, SYDVKM. CDR3 amino acids: CASTPLGATNEKLFF. The CDR3 DNA follows: TGTGCCAGCACCCCCCTGGGAGCAACTAATGAAAAACTGTTTTTT.

This clone was found once. Different DNA sequences within this sample yield the same CDR3. The genes are TRBV5-1 and TRBJ2-7; D perhaps matches TRBD1 (5 bases). Germline CDR1 and CDR2: SGHRS and YFSETQ. V was pared by 0 bases and J by 3 bases, with 13 bases between. This CDR3 is 15 amino acids long. In DNA form, the CDR3 reads TGCGCCAGCAGCTTGGCGTCAGGGCTTAGCTACGAGCAGTACTTC. Translation: CASSLASGLSYEQYF. The entire variable domain, with the rest obtained from reference TRBV5-1 and TRBJ2-7, is as follows: KAGVTQTPRYLIKTRGQQVTLSCSPISGHRSVSWYQQTPGQGLQFLFEYFSETQRNKGNFPGRFSGRQFSNSRSEMNVSTLELGDSALYLCASSLASGLSYEQYFGPGTRLTVT.

The chain is built from TRBV5-1 and TRBJ2-7; 9 bases map to TRBD2. Germline lookup yields CDR1 SGHRS and CDR2 YFSETQ. The CDR3 contains 14 residues. J gave up 3 bases and V 4 bases, and 5 bases lay outside the gene matches. This CDR3 reads CASSLAGPGYEQYF. CDR3 sequence (DNA): TGCGCCAGCAGCCTAGCGGGACCCGGCTACGAGCAGTACTTC.

This sequence joins TRBV28 and TRBJ2-7, with 7 positions matching TRBD2. CDR1 is MDHEN and CDR2 is SYDVKM in the germline V gene. The CDR3 runs 14 residues. The V and J ends lost 4 bases and 6 bases, in that order; junction bases with no gene match: 9. DNA for the CDR3: TGTGCCAGCAGTTCCCGGGGGGTTAAAGGCGAGCAGTACTTC. It yields the protein CASSSRGVKGEQYF.

V and J are TRBV6-2 or TRBV6-3 and TRBJ1-2, with 8 bases that match TRBD1. CDR1 and CDR2 from the germline V gene are MNHEY and SVGEGT. This CDR3 region has 13 residues. The ends lost 7 bases at V and 6 bases at J; junction bases unmatched: 7. CDR3 DNA sequence: TGTGCCAGCACCCCCAGGGGGCCAGATGGCTACACCTTC. Protein sequence: CASTPRGPDGYTF.